This record looks at one T cell receptor beta chain sequence and its context. No antigen is known for it. No quality values exist for individual bases; no much larger clone is one base distant. This record comes from a study of human T cells and chemical hapten exposure (TCRdb year 2021). In the study overall: For sensitization, 2% DPC in acetone was applied to an approximately 2 cm by approximately 2 cm area of upper inner arm skin. Throughout the approximately 25-week study period, patients were also given weekly therapeutic DPC doses on the scalp. Patch testing on the upper back used Finn chambers containing 0.01% DPC, with scoring done after 6 days according to International Contact Dermatitis Research Group standards. The mostly female patient cohort included alopecia areata with under or over 50% scalp involvement, alopecia totalis and alopecia universalis. The libraries were sequenced as a pool, and the TCR yield per sample differed mostly because of small variations in library volumes within the pool. In alopecia patients, the study followed how the peripheral blood TCR repertoire changed in vivo over primary and secondary sensitization to diphenylcyclopropenone (DPC), a hapten. Blood samples were taken from patients before sensitization (week 0) and then at 2, 6 and about 24 weeks after DPC sensitization. Blood for TCR sequencing was provided by twenty-nine alopecia patients at one to four time points (pre-sensitization, 2, 6 and 24 weeks). Study-wide findings and limitations: After repeated subsampling, the strength of the expansion versus patch-test correlation and the threshold at which it became significant changed. Significantly more large CDR3 similarity clusters were formed by expanded TCRs than by pre-sensitization or healthy control sets, consistent with antigen-driven responses. The number of PT1 expanded TCRs positively correlated with patch test score, significant at thresholds 8, 16 and 32 but not 4. No change with DPC sensitization was found in the number of TCRs above 1 in 1000 frequency, and no evidence of global repertoire structure alterations was found. All patients had alopecia, a presumed autoimmune disease, so their immune response might differ from that of healthy individuals.

What the time point label conveys for this sample: patch test 1, 2 weeks after DPC sensitization. The sample's treatment or condition label, decoded: therapeutic diphenylcyclopropenone sensitization with weekly scalp DPC. At each patch-test visit, blood was drawn before the patch test was applied. Patients were eligible if aged 18 to 70, diagnosed with alopecia and judged suitable for DPC therapy, and pregnant patients were excluded. Total RNA was isolated from unfractionated whole blood collected in Tempus Blood RNA tubes. CDR1 SQVTM and CDR2 ANQGSEA are derived from the germline V gene. Taken from cysteine to phenylalanine, the CDR3 has 14 residues. Only the CDR3 DNA is retained, 42 bases long and in frame from the first base. V trim: 7 bases; J trim: 7 bases; unmatched bases: 11. Library preparation was by RACE. The sequencer listed for this sample is NextSeq 500. During library preparation, unique molecular identifiers were attached to individual cDNA molecules so that TCRs could be counted quantitatively and reproducibly. From each blood RNA sample, both TCR alpha and TCR beta chains were sequenced. Processing in the source paper ran as follows. Samples had a median of 95,638 TCRs, with a range from roughly 23,224 to 700,000. The Decombinator software suite was used to annotate V, J and CDR3 in the TCR reads. For the PS versus PT1 abundance plots, all samples were subsampled to the same number of TCRs (28,000). TCRs were defined as expanded if absent before sensitization and observed at least eight times at the 2-week time point. TCRdb reprocessed the public reads (quality trimming at Q25 with fastp, clone calling with MiXCR) and kept in-frame beta chains. Identical CDR3 protein sequences are pooled into one entry, listed with their most common genes and DNA. TCRdb assigned the V and J calls; the authors' analysis was not used. Present in this sample are under 450,000 distinct CDR3 sequences, approximately 4.4% of which were seen just once. Approximately 2.5% of the sample rests with the top ten.

In this chain, TRBV29-1 is recombined with TRBJ1-1; 11 central nucleotides agree with TRBD1. The material was whole blood, obtained in connection with sensitization to the hapten diphenylcyclopropenone (DPC). This TCR derives from a woman between 45 and 60 years old with alopecia areata. Some clones in this sample may be carry-over from other donors' samples. The CDR3 protein: CSGTRDRGKGEAFF. The DNA sequence reads TGCAGCGGGACCCGGGACAGGGGGAAGGGTGAAGCTTTCTTT. Beyond the CDR3, the reference TRBV29-1 and TRBJ1-1 genes provide the residues; the full variable domain reads: SAVISQKPSRDICQRGTSLTIQCQVDSQVTMMFWYRQQPGQSLTLIATANQGSEATYESGFVIDKFPISRPNLTFSTLTVSNMSPEDSSIYLCSGTRDRGKGEAFFGQGTRLTVV.